These 2 T cell receptor beta chains were all obtained from the same sample, sequenced in a study of T-cell memory formation after mild COVID-19. TCRdb reprocessed the 5' RACE reads via MiXCR and lists one record per CDR3 protein. The table shows about 470,000 distinct CDR3 sequences, with 20% to 30% occurring only once. The sample taken for sequencing was PBMCs or a T cell subset sorted from them (not recorded which). The receptor source for this set is an adult woman who had mild COVID-19 (a few samples of this study predate the infection). Cell type and time point are not known.

This chain joins TRBV6-2 or TRBV6-3 and TRBJ2-7; unclear D gene. The CDR3 runs to 13 residues. Germline V gene lookup returns CDR1 MNHEY and CDR2 SVGEGT. V was shortened by 6 bases and J by 0 bases, with 9 bases between the two germline ends. The CDR3 loop is CASRYRASYEQYF. As DNA, the CDR3 is TGTGCCAGCAGATATCGGGCCTCCTACGAGCAGTACTTC.

The chain is built from TRBV11-3 and TRBJ2-1; 8 nucleotides line up with TRBD2. Germline trimming cut 4 bases from V and 4 bases from J; bases unmatched to any gene: 6. The CDR3 covers 15 residues. The germline gives CDR1 SGHNT, CDR2 YENEEA. This CDR3 reads CASSSGLDLYNEQFF. The CDR3 region has the DNA TGTGCCAGCAGCTCGGGACTAGACCTATACAATGAGCAGTTCTTC.